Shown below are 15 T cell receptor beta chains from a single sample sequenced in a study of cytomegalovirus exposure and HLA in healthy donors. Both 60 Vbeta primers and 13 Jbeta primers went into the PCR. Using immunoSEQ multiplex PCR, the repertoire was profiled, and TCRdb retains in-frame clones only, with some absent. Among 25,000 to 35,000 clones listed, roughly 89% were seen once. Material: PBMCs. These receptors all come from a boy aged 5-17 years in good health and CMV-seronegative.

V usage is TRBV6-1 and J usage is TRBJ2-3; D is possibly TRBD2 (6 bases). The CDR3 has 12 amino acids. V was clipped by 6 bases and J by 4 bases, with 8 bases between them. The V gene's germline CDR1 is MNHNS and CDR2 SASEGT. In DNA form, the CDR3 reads TGTGCCAGCAGAGCTAGCGCAGATACGCAGTATTTT. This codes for CASRASADTQYF.

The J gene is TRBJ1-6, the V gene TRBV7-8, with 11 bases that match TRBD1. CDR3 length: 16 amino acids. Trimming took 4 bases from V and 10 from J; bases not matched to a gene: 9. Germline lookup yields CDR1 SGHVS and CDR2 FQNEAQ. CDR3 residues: CASSYRDRGVGSPLHF. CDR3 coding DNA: TGTGCCAGCAGCTACCGGGACAGGGGGGTTGGGTCACCCCTCCACTTT.

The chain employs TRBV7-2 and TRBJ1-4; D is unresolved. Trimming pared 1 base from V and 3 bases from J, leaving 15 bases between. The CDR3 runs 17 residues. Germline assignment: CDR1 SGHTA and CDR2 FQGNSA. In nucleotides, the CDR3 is TGTGCCAGCAGCTTAGTTCAGGCCGCAGTTGCTAATGAAAAACTGTTTTTT. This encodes CASSLVQAAVANEKLFF. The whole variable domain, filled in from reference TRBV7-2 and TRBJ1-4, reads GAGVSQSPSNKVTEKGKDVELRCDPISGHTALYWYRQSLGQGLEFLIYFQGNSAPDKSGLPSDRFSAERTGGSVSTLTIQRTQQEDSAVYLCASSLVQAAVANEKLFFGSGTQLSVL.

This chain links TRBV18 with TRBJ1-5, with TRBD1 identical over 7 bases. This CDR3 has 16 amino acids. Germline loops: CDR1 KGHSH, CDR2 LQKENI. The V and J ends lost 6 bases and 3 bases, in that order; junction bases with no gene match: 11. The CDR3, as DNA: TGTGCCAGCTCCTCACAGGGGAACATTGACAATCAGCCCCAGCATTTT. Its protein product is CASSSQGNIDNQPQHF.

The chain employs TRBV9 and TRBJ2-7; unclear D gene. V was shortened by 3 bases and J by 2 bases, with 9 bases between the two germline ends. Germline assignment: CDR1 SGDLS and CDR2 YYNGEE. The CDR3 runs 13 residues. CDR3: CASSAPLAYEQYF. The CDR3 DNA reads TGTGCCAGCAGCGCCCCACTCGCCTACGAGCAGTACTTC. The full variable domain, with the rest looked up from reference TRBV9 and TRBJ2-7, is DSGVTQTPKHLITATGQRVTLRCSPRSGDLSVYWYQQSLDQGLQFLIQYYNGEERAKGNILERFSAQQFPDLHSELNLSSLELGDSALYFCASSAPLAYEQYFGPGTRLTVT.

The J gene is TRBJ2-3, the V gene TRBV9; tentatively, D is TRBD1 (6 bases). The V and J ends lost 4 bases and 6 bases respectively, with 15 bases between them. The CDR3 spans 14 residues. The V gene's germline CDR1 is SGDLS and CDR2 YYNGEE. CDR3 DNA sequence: TGTGCCAGCAGCCCCACAGGGATGCGGGATACGCAGTATTTT. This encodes CASSPTGMRDTQYF.

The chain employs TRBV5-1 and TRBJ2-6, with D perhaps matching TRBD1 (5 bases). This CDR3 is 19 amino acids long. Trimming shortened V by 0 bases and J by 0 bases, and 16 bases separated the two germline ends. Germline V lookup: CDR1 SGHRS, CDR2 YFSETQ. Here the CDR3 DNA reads TGCGCCAGCAGCTTGGGGACACCCCACCTGAGCTCTGGGGCCAACGTCCTGACTTTC. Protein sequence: CASSLGTPHLSSGANVLTF.

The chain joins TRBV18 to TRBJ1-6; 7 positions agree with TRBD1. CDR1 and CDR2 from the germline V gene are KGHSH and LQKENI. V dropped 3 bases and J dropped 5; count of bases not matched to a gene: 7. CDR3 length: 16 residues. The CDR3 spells CASSPTGPRNNSPLHF. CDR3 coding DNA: TGTGCCAGCTCACCGACAGGGCCGAGGAATAATTCACCCCTCCACTTT.

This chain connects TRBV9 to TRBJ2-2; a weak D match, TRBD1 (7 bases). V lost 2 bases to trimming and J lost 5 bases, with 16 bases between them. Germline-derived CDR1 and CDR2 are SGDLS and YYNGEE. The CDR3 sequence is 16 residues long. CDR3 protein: CASSVGQGGATGELFF. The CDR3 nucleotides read TGTGCCAGCAGCGTTGGGCAGGGGGGCGCGACCGGGGAGCTGTTTTTT.

Here the CDR3 reads CASSGKTESGGYTF. CDR3 nucleotide sequence: TGCGCCAGCAGTGGAAAGACAGAATCAGGGGGCTACACCTTC. The chain couples TRBV10-2 to TRBJ1-2; TRBD1 might be the D (5 bases). CDR1 is WSHSY and CDR2 is SAAADI in the germline V gene. The CDR3 consists of 14 residues. V was trimmed by 4 bases and J by 8 bases, leaving 17 bases between them.

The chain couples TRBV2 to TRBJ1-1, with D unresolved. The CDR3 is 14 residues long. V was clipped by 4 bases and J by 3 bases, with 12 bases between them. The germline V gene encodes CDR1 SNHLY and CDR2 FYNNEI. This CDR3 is CASSALGRDTEAFF. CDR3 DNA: TGTGCCAGCAGTGCACTAGGGAGGGACACTGAAGCTTTCTTT.

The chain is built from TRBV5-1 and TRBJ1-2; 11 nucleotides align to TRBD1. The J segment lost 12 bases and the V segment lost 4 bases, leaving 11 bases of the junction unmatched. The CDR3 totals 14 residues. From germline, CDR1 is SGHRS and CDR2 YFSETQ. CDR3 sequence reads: CASSLTNGQGADTF. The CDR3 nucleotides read TGCGCCAGCAGCCTAACAAATGGACAGGGGGCGGACACCTTC.

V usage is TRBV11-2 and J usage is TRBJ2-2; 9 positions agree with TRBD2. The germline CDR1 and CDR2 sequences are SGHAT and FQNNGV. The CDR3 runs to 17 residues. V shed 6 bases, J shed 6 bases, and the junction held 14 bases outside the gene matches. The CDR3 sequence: CASSLDGGGAWAGELFF. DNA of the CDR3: TGTGCCAGCAGTCTAGACGGCGGGGGGGCCTGGGCCGGGGAGCTGTTTTTT.

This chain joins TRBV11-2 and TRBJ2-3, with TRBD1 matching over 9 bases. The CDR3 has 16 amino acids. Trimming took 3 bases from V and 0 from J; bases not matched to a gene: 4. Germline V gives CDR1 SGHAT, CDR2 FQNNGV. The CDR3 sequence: CASSFWDRESTDTQYF. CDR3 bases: TGTGCCAGCAGCTTCTGGGACAGGGAAAGCACAGATACGCAGTATTTT.

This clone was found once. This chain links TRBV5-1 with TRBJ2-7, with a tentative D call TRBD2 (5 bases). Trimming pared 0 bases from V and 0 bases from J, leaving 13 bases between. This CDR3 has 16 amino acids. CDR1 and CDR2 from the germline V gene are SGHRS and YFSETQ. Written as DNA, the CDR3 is TGCGCCAGCAGCTTGGCCGGGGTTCCCAGCTCCTACGAGCAGTACTTC. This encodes CASSLAGVPSSYEQYF.